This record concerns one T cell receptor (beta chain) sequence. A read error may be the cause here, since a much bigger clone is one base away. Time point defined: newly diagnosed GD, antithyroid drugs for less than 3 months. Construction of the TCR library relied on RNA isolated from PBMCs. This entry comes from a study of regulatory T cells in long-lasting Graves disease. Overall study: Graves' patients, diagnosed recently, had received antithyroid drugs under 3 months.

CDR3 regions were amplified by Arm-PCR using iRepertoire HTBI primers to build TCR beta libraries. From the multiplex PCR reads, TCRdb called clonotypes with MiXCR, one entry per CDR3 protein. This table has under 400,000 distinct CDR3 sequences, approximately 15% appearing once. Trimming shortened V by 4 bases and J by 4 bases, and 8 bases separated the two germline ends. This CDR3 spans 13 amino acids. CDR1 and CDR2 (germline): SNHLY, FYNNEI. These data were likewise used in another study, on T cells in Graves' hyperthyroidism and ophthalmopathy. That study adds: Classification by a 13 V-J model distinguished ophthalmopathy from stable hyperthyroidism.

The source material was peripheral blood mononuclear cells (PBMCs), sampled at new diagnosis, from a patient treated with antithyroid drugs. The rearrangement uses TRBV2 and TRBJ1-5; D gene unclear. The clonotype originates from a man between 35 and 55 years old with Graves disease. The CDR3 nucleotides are TGTGCCAGCAGTGGGCAGCCAAATCAGCCCCAGCATTTT. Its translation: CASSGQPNQPQHF. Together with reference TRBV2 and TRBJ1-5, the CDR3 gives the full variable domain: EPEVTQTPSHQVTQMGQEVILRCVPISNHLYFYWYRQILGQKVEFLVSFYNNEISEKSEIFDDQFSVERPDGSNFTLKIRSTKLEDSAMYFCASSGQPNQPQHFGDGTRLSIL.